These 12 T cell receptor beta chains share one sample of origin, sequenced in a study of T-cell reconstitution after alpha-beta-depleted transplantation in children. Unique molecular identifiers were used to barcode this TCRbeta library. TCRdb itself ran the PCR reads through MiXCR, one entry per CDR3 protein. The sample carries 350,000 to 500,000 distinct CDR3 sequences, about 45% recorded once. Sequencing used PBMCs, obtained before TCRalphabeta/CD19-depleted stem cell transplant. These receptors came from a girl aged 2 to 9 with aplastic anemia, due to receive a stem cell transplant.

This clonotype occurred a few times. The genes are TRBV7-7 and TRBJ2-2; D is ambiguous. V was cut by 1 base and J by 6 bases, with 6 bases left in between. This CDR3 spans 13 amino acids. The germline V gene has CDR1 SSHAT and CDR2 FNYEAQ (reference sequence). This CDR3 is CASSLELSGELFF. The CDR3 DNA reads TGTGCCAGCAGCTTAGAGCTTTCCGGGGAGCTGTTTTTT.

This chain uses TRBV19 with TRBJ2-7, with TRBD1 as a possible D gene (6 bases). This CDR3 region has 14 residues. Trimming removed 7 bases at V and 5 bases at J, with 18 bases between. CDR1 is LNHDA, CDR2 SQIVND, per germline (reference sequence). Here the CDR3 reads CASKVEQGAHEQYF. CDR3 in DNA: TGTGCCAGTAAAGTCGAACAGGGAGCCCACGAGCAGTACTTC.

The chain links TRBV5-1 to TRBJ1-2; the match to TRBD1 covers 9 bases. V lost 4 bases to trimming and J lost 2 bases; unmatched junction nucleotides: 9. Germline CDR1 is SGHRS and CDR2 is YFSETQ. This CDR3 is built from 16 residues. The CDR3 here is CASSPVTGQGNYGYTF. DNA of the CDR3: TGCGCCAGCAGCCCGGTGACCGGACAGGGGAACTATGGCTACACCTTC. Using reference TRBV5-1 and TRBJ1-2 for the parts outside the CDR3, the full variable domain is KAGVTQTPRYLIKTRGQQVTLSCSPISGHRSVSWYQQTPGQGLQFLFEYFSETQRNKGNFPGRFSGRQFSNSRSEMNVSTLELGDSALYLCASSPVTGQGNYGYTFGSGTRLTVV.

This clonotype was detected only once. This chain connects TRBV6-5 to TRBJ2-5; no clear D. This CDR3 spans 16 amino acids. The V and J ends lost 4 bases and 6 bases respectively, with 21 bases between them. CDR1 MNHEY and CDR2 SVGAGI come from the germline V gene. The CDR3 loop reads CASSSLRTKRMKTQYF. CDR3 sequence (DNA): TGTGCCAGCAGTTCCCTCCGGACCAAAAGAATGAAGACCCAGTACTTC.

Only a few counts were recorded for this clonotype. This rearrangement joins TRBV20-1 to TRBJ1-2; D remains ambiguous. The CDR3 is 12 residues long. V was cut by 5 bases and J by 8 bases, with 15 bases left in between. Germline-derived CDR1 and CDR2 are DFQATT and SNEGSKA (reference sequence). CDR3 sequence (DNA): TGCAGTGCTCCTCGGCCCCTTATAGGCTACACCTTC. Translated: CSAPRPLIGYTF.

J is TRBJ1-1 and V is TRBV6-1; maybe TRBD1 (5 bases). The CDR3 contains 14 residues. Trimming left V 6 bases short and J 4 bases short, with 15 bases between. CDR1 and CDR2 from the germline V gene are MNHNS and SASEGT. In DNA form, the CDR3 reads TGTGCCAGCAGCGCGGGGTGGGGGGTCACTGAAGCTTTCTTT. It translates to CASSAGWGVTEAFF.

The genes are TRBV6-5 and TRBJ2-1; 14 nucleotides agree with TRBD2. The CDR3 runs to 18 residues. V gave up 2 bases and J gave up 8 bases; unmatched junction bases: 11. Germline V gene sequence: CDR1 MNHEY, CDR2 SVGAGI. As DNA, the CDR3 is TGTGCCAGCAGTTACGCAGTAACCGGGACTAGCGGGAGCTATGAGCAGTTCTTC. Translating gives CASSYAVTGTSGSYEQFF.

This chain joins TRBV7-3 and TRBJ2-1, with 7 bases lining up with TRBD2. With V trimmed by 5 bases and J by 10 bases, 8 bases remained unmatched. This CDR3 comprises 13 residues. Per germline, CDR1 SGHTA and CDR2 FQGTGA. The CDR3 loop is CASSPGGSQEQFF. CDR3 DNA: TGTGCCAGCAGCCCTGGCGGGAGTCAGGAGCAGTTCTTC.

The J gene is TRBJ2-7, the V gene TRBV2; 8 bases map to TRBD2. The J segment lost 1 base and the V segment lost 8 bases, leaving 7 bases of the junction unmatched. The CDR3 loop spans 14 amino acids. The germline V gene has CDR1 SNHLY and CDR2 FYNNEI. The CDR3 loop is CASSGGRLSYEQYF. The DNA of the CDR3 is TGTGCCAGCTCGGGCGGGAGGCTTTCCTACGAGCAGTACTTC.

The V call is TRBV7-2, the J call TRBJ1-6; D is perhaps TRBD1 (5 bases). The CDR3 sequence is 16 residues long. Per germline, CDR1 SGHTA and CDR2 FQGNSA. V shed 1 base and J shed 9 bases, with 16 bases lying between them. CDR3 sequence: CASSLVHSGQGSPLHF. The CDR3 DNA follows: TGTGCCAGCAGCTTAGTCCACAGTGGGCAGGGTTCACCCCTCCACTTT.

This clonotype was seen ten or more times. The chain recombines TRBV7-9 with TRBJ2-1, with 7 positions matching TRBD2. CDR1 SEHNR and CDR2 FQNEAQ come from the germline V gene (reference sequence). CDR3 length: 15 amino acids. Trimming removed 0 bases from V and 7 bases from J; junction bases left unmatched: 6. CDR3 nucleotides: TGTGCCAGCAGCTTAGCGGGAGGGCCTACAAATGAGCAGTTCTTC. Protein product: CASSLAGGPTNEQFF.

The chain recombines TRBV5-1 with TRBJ2-1, with D maybe TRBD1 (6 bases). Germline V gives CDR1 SGHRS, CDR2 YFSETQ. Trimming stripped 7 bases from V and 1 base from J, with 18 bases between. The CDR3 consists of 16 residues. The CDR3 DNA follows: TGCGCCAGCGGAGAATTGACAGGTGCGTCCTACAATGAGCAGTTCTTC. It is translated as CASGELTGASYNEQFF.